Included here is one T cell receptor beta chain sequence, with context. As yet, its antigen is unknown. This CDR3 spans 14 amino acids. The germline gives CDR1 MNHNS, CDR2 SASEGT. The germline V and J ends were trimmed by 4 bases and 0 bases, with 9 bases remaining between them. The split of CD4+ cells yielded CD45RA+ naive and CD45RA-negative memory subsets. This specimen comes from a study of shared clonotypes between healthy human individuals. Looking at the study overall: Each donor's CD4 naive and CD4 memory cells filled three plates apiece, CD8 naive two, and CD8 memory one. Study observations and caveats: There were few donors, and this limited the genetic and exposure-history diversity represented.

Every subset's genomic DNA went evenly onto several immunoSEQ plates. TCRdb's table, derived via immunoSEQ multiplex PCR, lists solely in-frame clones and lacks some. The sample lists some 2,400,000 clones; 95% were seen once. V is TRBV6-1 and J is TRBJ1-1; D might be TRBD1 (6 bases). Sequencing used naive CD4+ T cells sorted from blood. The subset: CD45RA+ positively selected. The receptor's source is a man aged 18 to 29 in good health. In DNA form, the CDR3 reads TGTGCCAGCAGTGTTTCAGGGGTGAACACTGAAGCTTTCTTT. Translation gives CASSVSGVNTEAFF.